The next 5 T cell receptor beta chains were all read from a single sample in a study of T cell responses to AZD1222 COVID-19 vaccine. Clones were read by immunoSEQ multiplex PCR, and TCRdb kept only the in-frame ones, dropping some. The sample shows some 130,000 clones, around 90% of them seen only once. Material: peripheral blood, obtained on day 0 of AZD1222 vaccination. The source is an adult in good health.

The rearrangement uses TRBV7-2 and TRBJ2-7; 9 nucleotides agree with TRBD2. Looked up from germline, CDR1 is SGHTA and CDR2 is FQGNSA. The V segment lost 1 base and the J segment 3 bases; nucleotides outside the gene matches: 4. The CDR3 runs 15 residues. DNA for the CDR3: TGTGCCAGCAGCTTAGGCGGGGGGGGCGACTACGAGCAGTACTTC. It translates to CASSLGGGGDYEQYF.

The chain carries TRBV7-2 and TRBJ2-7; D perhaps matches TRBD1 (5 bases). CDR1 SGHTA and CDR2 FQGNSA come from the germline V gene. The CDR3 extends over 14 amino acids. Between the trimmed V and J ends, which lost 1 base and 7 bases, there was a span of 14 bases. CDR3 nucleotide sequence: TGTGCCAGCAGCTTAGTTACCGGCCCAGGGGAGCAGTACTTC. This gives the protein CASSLVTGPGEQYF.

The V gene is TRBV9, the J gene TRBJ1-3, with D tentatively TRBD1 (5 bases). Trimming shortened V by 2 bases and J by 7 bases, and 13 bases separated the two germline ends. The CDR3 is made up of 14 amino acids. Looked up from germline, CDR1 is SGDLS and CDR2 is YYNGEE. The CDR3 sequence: CASSVGDSVNTIYF. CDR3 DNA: TGTGCCAGCAGCGTGGGGGATTCTGTGAACACCATATATTTT.

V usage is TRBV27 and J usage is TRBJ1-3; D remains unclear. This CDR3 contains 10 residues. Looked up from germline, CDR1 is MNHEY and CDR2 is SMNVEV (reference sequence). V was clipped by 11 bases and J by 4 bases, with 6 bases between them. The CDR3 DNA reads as TGTGCCGTGGGGGGAAACACCATATATTTT. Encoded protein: CAVGGNTIYF.

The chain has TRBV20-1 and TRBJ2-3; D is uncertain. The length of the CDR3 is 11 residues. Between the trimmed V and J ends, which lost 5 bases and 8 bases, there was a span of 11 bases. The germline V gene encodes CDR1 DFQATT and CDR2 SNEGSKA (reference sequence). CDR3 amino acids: CSAASGGTQYF. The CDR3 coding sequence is TGCAGTGCTGCGTCCGGTGGTACGCAGTATTTT.